One and the same sample provided the 9 T cell receptor beta chains below, sequenced in a study of T cell changes during pregnancy in multiple sclerosis. Data came from immunoSEQ multiplex PCR; TCRdb stores just in-frame clones and leaves some out. The sample lists under 40,000 clones; 90% were seen once. Sequencing was performed on CD8+ T cells from peripheral blood mononuclear cells, taken in the first trimester of pregnancy. Receptor source: a female donor with multiple sclerosis, enrolled in a pregnancy study.

This chain links TRBV9 with TRBJ2-1; 10 bases match TRBD2. CDR3 size: 15 residues. The V gene's germline CDR1 is SGDLS and CDR2 YYNGEE. V lost 4 bases, J lost 5 bases, and 6 bases stayed unmatched. As DNA, the CDR3 is TGTGCCAGCAGCTCCTCAGGACTAGCGGACAATGAGCAGTTCTTC. Amino acid sequence: CASSSSGLADNEQFF. Variable domain in full (rest from reference TRBV9 and TRBJ2-1): DSGVTQTPKHLITATGQRVTLRCSPRSGDLSVYWYQQSLDQGLQFLIQYYNGEERAKGNILERFSAQQFPDLHSELNLSSLELGDSALYFCASSSSGLADNEQFFGPGTRLTVL.

The V call is TRBV9, the J call TRBJ2-3; 13 bases match TRBD2. This CDR3 spans 16 amino acids. V gave up 4 bases and J gave up 3 bases; unmatched junction bases: 5. Germline CDR1 is SGDLS and CDR2 is YYNGEE. The CDR3 region has the DNA TGTGCCAGCAGCCCCCGGGGACTAGCGGGAACAGATACGCAGTATTTT. Residues: CASSPRGLAGTDTQYF.

The chain employs TRBV2 and TRBJ1-4, with D perhaps matching TRBD1 (5 bases). This CDR3 is 13 amino acids long. The V gene lost 11 bases and the J gene lost 4 bases, with 14 bases spanning the gap. The V gene's germline CDR1 is SNHLY and CDR2 FYNNEI. The CDR3 DNA reads as TGTGCCGGGATGGGGGGACTTAATGAAAAACTGTTTTTT. This sequence encodes CAGMGGLNEKLFF.

J is TRBJ1-1 and V is TRBV25-1; D perhaps matches TRBD1 (5 bases). Germline CDR1 is MGHDK and CDR2 is SYGVNS. This CDR3 has 16 residues. Deletions cut 4 bases from V and 5 bases from J, with 20 bases between. CDR3 DNA sequence: TGTGCCAGCAGTGCCCCCCTCATGACAGAGAAGACTGAAGCTTTCTTT. This codes for CASSAPLMTEKTEAFF.

The rearrangement uses TRBV27 and TRBJ1-2; 8 bases are a match to TRBD1. V lost 6 bases to trimming and J lost 5 bases; unmatched junction nucleotides: 8. From germline, CDR1 is MNHEY and CDR2 SMNVEV (reference sequence). The CDR3 contains 14 residues. For the CDR3, the DNA is TGTGCCAGCAGCATGCAGGGGGCTCCTTATGGCTACACCTTC. Amino acid sequence: CASSMQGAPYGYTF.

This clone was detected only once. V gene TRBV27 combines with J gene TRBJ2-7; 7 bases match TRBD1. The CDR3 has 16 amino acids. The ends lost 3 bases at V and 0 bases at J; junction bases unmatched: 8. Germline V gene lookup returns CDR1 MNHEY and CDR2 SMNVEV (reference sequence). The CDR3 DNA sequence: TGTGCCAGCAGTTTCATGACAGGGACCCACTCCTACGAGCAGTACTTC. It translates to CASSFMTGTHSYEQYF.

The chain is built from TRBV5-6 and TRBJ1-2; TRBD1 matches 8 bases. Germline-derived CDR1 and CDR2 are SGHDT and YYEEEE. The CDR3 contains 14 residues. V was pared by 3 bases and J by 4 bases, with 5 bases of the junction left unmatched. The CDR3 sequence: CASSSGQGGYGYTF. The CDR3 nucleotides read TGTGCCAGCAGCTCTGGACAGGGTGGCTATGGCTACACCTTC. Variable domain in full (rest from reference TRBV5-6 and TRBJ1-2): DAGVTQSPTHLIKTRGQQVTLRCSPKSGHDTVSWYQQALGQGPQFIFQYYEEEERQRGNFPDRFSGHQFPNYSSELNVNALLLGDSALYLCASSSGQGGYGYTFGSGTRLTVV.

The CDR3 loop is CARSSLSSGRTFKDTDTQYF. CDR3 nucleotide sequence: TGTGCCAGAAGTTCCCTTTCTAGCGGGAGGACCTTTAAAGACACAGATACGCAGTATTTT. The genes are TRBV5-3 and TRBJ2-3; TRBD2 matches at 11 bases. TRBV5-3 is assigned to the ORF class and has an uncertain function. With 5 bases clipped from V and 2 bases from J, the junction kept 19 bases outside the gene matches. CDR3 length equals 20 residues.

This clone has a single count. J is TRBJ1-1 and V is TRBV27; 8 bases fit TRBD1. Germline assignment: CDR1 MNHEY and CDR2 SMNVEV (reference sequence). This CDR3 contains 13 residues. With 2 bases clipped from V and 7 bases from J, the junction kept 3 bases outside the gene matches. The CDR3 DNA sequence: TGTGCCAGCAGTTTAGACAGGGGTAATGAAGCTTTCTTT. This sequence encodes CASSLDRGNEAFF.